This T cell receptor (beta chain) was profiled in a study of blood T cells in healthy people across ages. Study-level results: The study lacked donor CMV status, which possibly confounded expanded clonotype changes.

This CDR3 has 16 amino acids. The V gene end was trimmed by 5 bases and the J gene end by 1 base; junction bases not matched to a gene: 7. CDR1 is MDHEN and CDR2 is SYDVKM in the germline V gene. Together with a sample-barcoded 5' primer, a J-beta primer mix was included in a second PCR lasting about 7 to 11 cycles. Sequencing recovered at least 2.5 million CDR3-containing paired-end reads from each sample. TCRdb reprocessed the 5' RACE reads via MiXCR and lists one record per CDR3 protein. The data hold 550,000 to 750,000 distinct CDR3 sequences, with 21% observed a single time. This clonotype was picked up a small number of times. Its antigen remains unidentified.

The rearrangement uses TRBV28 and TRBJ1-5; 8 nucleotides line up with TRBD1. The source material was blood. The receptor was derived from a man aged 70-80 years in good health. CDR3 bases: TGTGCCAGCAGTCCGACAGGGGCCACAAGCAATCAGCCCCAGCATTTT. Translation: CASSPTGATSNQPQHF. Looking up the rest from reference TRBV28 and TRBJ1-5 gives the full variable domain: DVKVTQSSRYLVKRTGEKVFLECVQDMDHENMFWYRQDPGLGLRLIYFSYDVKMKEKGDIPEGYSVSREKKERFSLILESASTNQTSMYLCASSPTGATSNQPQHFGDGTRLSIL.